This T cell receptor (beta chain) is from a study of radiation and T cells in renal cell carcinoma. Time point defined: baseline pretreatment blood. Treatment in this sample: 15 Gy SBRT to primary tumor, nephrectomy 4 weeks later. CDR1 and CDR2 from the germline V gene are SNHLY and FYNNEI. Trimming pared 4 bases from V and 0 bases from J, leaving 6 bases between. This CDR3 comprises 14 residues. Repertoires were generated with immunoSEQ multiplex PCR, while TCRdb's copy carries only in-frame clones and drops some. The sample includes roughly 130,000 clones, more than 70% seen only once; the top ten take about 12%.

The V call is TRBV2, the J call TRBJ1-4; TRBD1 might be the D (5 bases). The sequencing here drew on blood, taken from a patient whose treatment included radiotherapy and nephrectomy. The sequence was obtained from a woman between 45 and 65 years old with renal cell carcinoma. For the CDR3, the DNA is TGTGCCAGCAGTGGGGGGTCAACTAATGAAAAACTGTTTTTT. Translation: CASSGGSTNEKLFF.